The following is a TCR beta chain sequence with its context. Its antigen is still unknown. The PCR used 60 Vbeta and 13 Jbeta primers. Sequenced by immunoSEQ multiplex PCR; TCRdb stores in-frame clones only, minus some. The table shows approximately 150,000 clones, with around three quarters occurring only once. The data derive from a study of cytomegalovirus exposure and HLA in healthy donors. Findings of the study overall: Donor immune exposure was known only as CMV serostatus. Earlier analysis looked at TCR beta V segments, and most were productive about 87% or about 30% of the time. The classifier reportedly diagnosed cytomegalovirus status with high specificity and sensitivity. According to a later analysis, donors in an Asian-associated ancestry cluster reportedly had fewer N-insertions than the roughly 640-donor mean.

Sequenced input: PBMCs. This clonotype was obtained from a man aged 40-49 years in good health and CMV-seronegative.

The CDR3 region is CASSIDRLGYGYTF. Here the CDR3 DNA reads TGTGCCAGTAGTATCGACAGACTGGGCTATGGCTACACCTTC. The rearrangement uses TRBV19 and TRBJ1-2; a possible D gene is TRBD1 (5 bases). Trimming cost V 3 bases and J 4 bases, with 12 bases left between them. CDR1 and CDR2 (germline): LNHDA, SQIVND (reference sequence). The CDR3 length is 14 residues. Variable domain in full (rest from reference TRBV19 and TRBJ1-2): DGGITQSPKYLFRKEGQNVTLSCEQNLNHDAMYWYRQDPGQGLRLIYYSQIVNDFQKGDIAEGYSVSREKKESFPLTVTSAQKNPTAFYLCASSIDRLGYGYTFGSGTRLTVV.